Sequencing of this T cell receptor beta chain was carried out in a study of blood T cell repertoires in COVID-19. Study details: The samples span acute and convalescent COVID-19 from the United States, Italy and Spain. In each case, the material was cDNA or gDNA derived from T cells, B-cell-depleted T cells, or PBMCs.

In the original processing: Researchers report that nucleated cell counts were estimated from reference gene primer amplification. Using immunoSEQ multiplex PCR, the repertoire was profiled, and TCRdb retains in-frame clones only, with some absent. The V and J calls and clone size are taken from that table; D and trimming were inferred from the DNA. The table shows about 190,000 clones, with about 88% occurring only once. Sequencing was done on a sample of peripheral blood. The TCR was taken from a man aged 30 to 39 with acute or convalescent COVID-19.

The CDR3 sequence is CASKGGDRDAAFF. The CDR3 DNA sequence: TGCGCCAGCAAGGGCGGGGACAGGGATGCAGCTTTCTTT. The chain recombines TRBV5-1 with TRBJ1-1, with 9 nucleotides matching TRBD1. Trimming at V came to 6 bases and at J to 10 bases, leaving 10 bases not matched to a gene. Germline V gene data show CDR1 as SGHRS and CDR2 as YFSETQ. This CDR3 comprises 13 residues. Looking up the rest from reference TRBV5-1 and TRBJ1-1 gives the full variable domain: KAGVTQTPRYLIKTRGQQVTLSCSPISGHRSVSWYQQTPGQGLQFLFEYFSETQRNKGNFPGRFSGRQFSNSRSEMNVSTLELGDSALYLCASKGGDRDAAFFGQGTRLTVV.